This T cell receptor (beta chain) came from a study of CD8+ T cells in alopecia areata. Study summary: Twice a day, 5 to 10 mg of oral tofacitinib was administered to treated patients. The share of scalp area affected provided the severity score for treated patients. General study results and limits: While patients received tofacitinib, many expanded lesional clones remained present in scalp and blood. Patients shared TCRs less clearly than mice did, possibly owing to HLA.

Regarding treatment: oral pan-JAK inhibitor, 5-10 mg twice daily. The V and J ends lost 1 base and 4 bases respectively, with 17 bases between them. CDR1 SEHNR and CDR2 FQNEAQ come from the germline V gene (reference sequence). The CDR3 is 16 amino acids. With respect to this clone: Its target is unknown.

Extraction of RNA preceded its reverse transcription into cDNA, which served as the sequencing template. TCRdb keeps only in-frame clones here, not all; method: immunoSEQ multiplex PCR. Of around 99,000 clones listed, 84% are singletons. The chain has TRBV7-9 and TRBJ2-7; the D gene is possibly TRBD1 (6 bases). The origin of this receptor is a human donor with alopecia areata. Sample: CD8+ T cells sorted from blood, taken at week 24, from a patient treated with tofacitinib. The CDR3 bases are TGTGCCAGCAGCTTAGGGGCTACAGGGTTTGGTTACGAGCAGTACTTC. Protein sequence: CASSLGATGFGYEQYF.